The 25 T cell receptor beta chains listed next were all sequenced from one sample in a study of T cell repertoires in cytomegalovirus infection. One entry per CDR3 protein, called by TCRdb with MiXCR from the reads. The sample includes about 770,000 distinct CDR3 sequences, 29% of them seen just once. Antigen specificity for these receptors is unknown. The sequencing used cultured CD8+ T cells from PBMCs, collected from culture after CMV antigen stimulation. These receptors came from a human donor in good health (CMV status not recorded). Some clones in this sample may be carry-over from other donors' samples.

V is TRBV15 and J is TRBJ2-4; 8 bases are a match to TRBD2. Unmatched junction bases numbered 13, after V lost 3 bases and J lost 6 bases. Germline V gives CDR1 LNHNV, CDR2 YYDKDF (reference sequence). This CDR3 region has 17 residues. CDR3 in DNA: TGTGCCACCAGCAGTTCTGCGGGGGGCTGGGCAAGAAACATTCAGTACTTC. The encoded protein is CATSSSAGGWARNIQYF.

The rearrangement links TRBV4-3 to TRBJ1-3, with D possibly being TRBD1 (6 bases). This CDR3 comprises 14 residues. V lost 3 bases and J lost 1, with 7 bases in between. CDR1 LGHNA and CDR2 YSLEER come from the germline V gene. The CDR3 DNA is TGCGCCAGCAGCCATACAGGGTCTGGAAACACCATATATTTT. Translating it yields CASSHTGSGNTIYF.

On this clonotype: This could be a read error, since a much larger clone is one nucleotide away. Here the CDR3 reads CARSLVSPSSYNEQFF. CDR3 bases: TGTGCCAGAAGCTTAGTTTCTCCGAGCTCCTACAATGAGCAGTTCTTC. This chain connects TRBV7-9 to TRBJ2-1; no definite D call. Germline V gene lookup returns CDR1 SEHNR and CDR2 FQNEAQ (reference sequence). The CDR3 length is 16 residues.

This clonotype has more than one count but fewer than ten. The chain combines TRBV7-9 with TRBJ1-2; the D is unclear. Trimming shortened V by 2 bases and J by 0 bases, and 10 bases separated the two germline ends. The CDR3 totals 15 residues. CDR1 is SEHNR, CDR2 FQNEAQ, per germline (reference sequence). The CDR3 protein is CASSLLLGPNYGYTF. CDR3 DNA sequence: TGTGCCAGCAGCTTACTGCTGGGCCCTAACTATGGCTACACCTTC. The variable domain in full, with the rest retrieved from reference TRBV7-9 and TRBJ1-2, is DTGVSQNPRHKITKRGQNVTFRCDPISEHNRLYWYRQTLGQGPEFLTYFQNEAQLEKSRLLSDRFSAERPKGSFSTLEIQRTEQGDSAMYLCASSLLLGPNYGYTFGSGTRLTVV.

The V and J genes are TRBV7-4 and TRBJ2-5, with a possible D match to TRBD1 (6 bases). Germline V gene lookup returns CDR1 SGHVT and CDR2 SQSDAQ. Trimming took 3 bases from V and 5 from J, leaving 16 bases between them. The CDR3 consists of 15 residues. The CDR3 nucleotides are TGTGCCAGCAGCTTCCCTAACAGGGTTTTGGAGACCCAGTACTTC. As protein: CASSFPNRVLETQYF.

This clonotype was observed many times. This chain connects TRBV7-2 to TRBJ2-1; tentative D call: TRBD1 (5 bases). V was trimmed by 1 base and J by 1 base, leaving 11 bases between them. This CDR3 region has 16 residues. Germline V gene sequence: CDR1 SGHTA, CDR2 FQGNSA. DNA for the CDR3: TGTGCCAGCAGCTTAGAAGCCCAGGGTTCCTACAATGAGCAGTTCTTC. It is translated as CASSLEAQGSYNEQFF. Combining the CDR3 with reference TRBV7-2 and TRBJ2-1 gives the whole variable domain GAGVSQSPSNKVTEKGKDVELRCDPISGHTALYWYRQSLGQGLEFLIYFQGNSAPDKSGLPSDRFSAERTGGSVSTLTIQRTQQEDSAVYLCASSLEAQGSYNEQFFGPGTRLTVL.

This chain uses TRBV12-3 or TRBV12-4 with TRBJ2-3; D unclear. The CDR3 contains 15 residues. Trimming removed 6 bases at V and 0 bases at J, with 13 bases between. CDR3 loop: CASSPLERSTDTQYF. The CDR3 nucleotides are TGTGCCAGCAGCCCGCTAGAGAGAAGCACAGATACGCAGTATTTT.

This clonotype has only a few counts. The chain combines TRBV7-6 with TRBJ1-1; no reliable D call. V dropped 1 base and J dropped 11 bases, with 11 bases sitting between them. CDR1 and CDR2 from the germline V gene are SGHVS and FNYEAQ. This CDR3 has 12 residues. Written as DNA, the CDR3 is TGTGCCAGCAGCTTAGGGACCTCATCGGCTTTCTTT. It translates to CASSLGTSSAFF.

V and J are TRBV19 and TRBJ2-7; 9 bases are a match to TRBD1. There are 14 residues in the CDR3. V was pared by 5 bases and J by 2 bases, with 4 bases of the junction left unmatched. Germline assignment: CDR1 LNHDA and CDR2 SQIVND (reference sequence). CDR3 DNA sequence: TGTGCCAGTAGTCGGACAGGGGTGGCCTACGAGCAGTACTTC. Encoded protein: CASSRTGVAYEQYF. The variable domain in full, completed from reference TRBV19 and TRBJ2-7, reads DGGITQSPKYLFRKEGQNVTLSCEQNLNHDAMYWYRQDPGQGLRLIYYSQIVNDFQKGDIAEGYSVSREKKESFPLTVTSAQKNPTAFYLCASSRTGVAYEQYFGPGTRLTVT.

This clonotype was counted a few times. The V gene is TRBV6-2 or TRBV6-3, the J gene TRBJ2-7, with D hard to call. Trimming pared 2 bases from V and 3 bases from J, leaving 5 bases between. Germline V CDR1 and CDR2: MNHEY, SVGEGT. CDR3 size: 12 residues. In nucleotides, the CDR3 is TGTGCCAGCAGTTACGGGCTCTACGAGCAGTACGTC. This translates into CASSYGLYEQYV.

This clonotype was seen at least ten times. The chain links TRBV7-6 to TRBJ1-5; D call uncertain. The V end was cut by 6 bases, the J end by 2 bases, with 11 bases between. Germline V gene lookup returns CDR1 SGHVS and CDR2 FNYEAQ. This CDR3 spans 14 amino acids. The CDR3 bases are TGTGCCAGCAGTCGGGGTCTAGGCAATCAGCCCCAGCATTTT. Encoded protein: CASSRGLGNQPQHF.

This chain links TRBV19 with TRBJ1-2; D not certain. The V gene lost 7 bases and the J gene lost 2 bases, with 5 bases spanning the gap. The CDR3 runs to 11 residues. Per the germline V gene, CDR1 is LNHDA and CDR2 is SQIVND (reference sequence). CDR3 nucleotide sequence: TGTGCCAGTACCTTCAACTATGGCTACACCTTC. This codes for CASTFNYGYTF. Supplemented by reference TRBV19 and TRBJ1-2, the full variable domain reads DGGITQSPKYLFRKEGQNVTLSCEQNLNHDAMYWYRQDPGQGLRLIYYSQIVNDFQKGDIAEGYSVSREKKESFPLTVTSAQKNPTAFYLCASTFNYGYTFGSGTRLTVV.

The V call is TRBV6-2 or TRBV6-3, the J call TRBJ1-2, with TRBD1 matching 9 bases. This CDR3 has 12 residues. V trimming: 7 bases; J trimming: 14 bases; junction bases outside the gene matches: 11. CDR1 is MNHEY and CDR2 is SVGEGT in the germline V gene. CDR3 residues: CASNPPGQGNTF. CDR3 bases: TGTGCCAGCAATCCTCCGGGACAGGGTAATACCTTC.

The chain is built from TRBV20-1 and TRBJ2-3; the match to TRBD1 covers 7 bases. The V gene's germline CDR1 is DFQATT and CDR2 SNEGSKA (reference sequence). The CDR3 is 18 residues long. V was clipped by 0 bases and J by 2 bases; unmatched bases: 14. CDR3 in amino acids: CSARDLPTATGNTDTQYF. The DNA of the CDR3 is TGCAGTGCTAGAGACCTCCCAACTGCGACAGGGAACACAGATACGCAGTATTTT.

The rearrangement joins TRBV12-3 or TRBV12-4 to TRBJ1-3, with D uncertain. The CDR3 is 14 residues long. V was shortened by 8 bases and J by 2 bases, with 13 bases between the two germline ends. DNA of the CDR3: TGTGCCAGCGGCTATCTGCAGACTGGAAACACCATATATTTT. Amino acid sequence: CASGYLQTGNTIYF.

The chain recombines TRBV7-4 with TRBJ2-1; perhaps TRBD1 as D (6 bases). V gave up 7 bases and J gave up 4 bases, with 17 bases separating them. The CDR3 consists of 15 residues. From germline, CDR1 is SGHVT and CDR2 SQSDAQ. CDR3: CASTWGRGSYNEQFF. As DNA, the CDR3 is TGTGCCAGCACCTGGGGTAGGGGGTCATACAATGAGCAGTTCTTC.

The V gene is TRBV7-2, the J gene TRBJ1-2; TRBD1 is a possible D gene (6 bases). V lost 2 bases and J lost 3, with 13 bases in between. Per germline, CDR1 SGHTA and CDR2 FQGNSA. CDR3 length: 15 residues. CDR3: CASSLSSGADYGYTF. The CDR3 coding sequence is TGTGCCAGCAGCTTATCATCGGGGGCGGACTATGGCTACACCTTC.

CDR3 DNA: TGTGCCAGTAGTATCCGGGACAGAAATTACGAGCAGTACGTC. Its translation: CASSIRDRNYEQYV. The gene calls are TRBV19 and TRBJ2-7; 7 bases align to TRBD1. The junction had 6 bases not matched to a gene; V was cut back by 3 bases and J by 4 bases. The germline V gene has CDR1 LNHDA and CDR2 SQIVND (reference sequence). This CDR3 comprises 14 residues.

This clonotype was seen a few times. The chain is built from TRBV6-5 and TRBJ2-5; 9 nucleotides agree with TRBD2. Germline V gene sequence: CDR1 MNHEY, CDR2 SVGAGI. There are 16 residues in the CDR3. The trim removed 4 bases at V and 2 bases at J, leaving 8 bases unmatched. Here the CDR3 reads CASSWGLAGIQETQYF. CDR3 nucleotides: TGTGCCAGCAGTTGGGGGCTAGCGGGGATTCAAGAGACCCAGTACTTC.

This chain uses TRBV16 with TRBJ1-4; D gene uncertain. The V end was cut by 0 bases, the J end by 4 bases, with 6 bases between. CDR3 length: 14 residues. CDR1 and CDR2 from the germline V gene are KGHSY and FQNENV. The CDR3 coding sequence is TGTGCCAGCAGCCAATCGGCCGTTAATGAAAAACTGTTTTTT. Protein: CASSQSAVNEKLFF.

This clonotype was recorded many times. The rearrangement joins TRBV7-6 to TRBJ2-1; no clear D. Trimming stripped 4 bases from V and 7 bases from J, with 11 bases between. The CDR3 runs to 13 residues. The germline gives CDR1 SGHVS, CDR2 FNYEAQ. The CDR3 region has the DNA TGTGCCAGCAGCTCGCTGGGGTTGAATGAGCAGTTCTTC. This codes for CASSSLGLNEQFF.

The chain recombines TRBV27 with TRBJ2-7; TRBD1 aligns across 7 bases. Germline trimming cut 7 bases from V and 1 base from J; bases unmatched to any gene: 10. CDR1 is MNHEY, CDR2 SMNVEV, per germline (reference sequence). This CDR3 is built from 15 residues. The CDR3 loop reads CASTTTGTESYEQYF. CDR3 nucleotide sequence: TGTGCCAGCACAACCACCGGGACAGAGTCCTACGAGCAGTACTTC.

This clonotype was seen a handful of times. The chain combines TRBV19 with TRBJ2-7, with D possibly matching TRBD1 (7 bases). This CDR3 has 17 residues. Per the germline V gene, CDR1 is LNHDA and CDR2 is SQIVND (reference sequence). V lost 3 bases, J lost 0 bases, and 18 bases lay in between. The CDR3 sequence: CASSIFSSRGDSYEQYF. In nucleotides, the CDR3 is TGTGCCAGTAGTATTTTCAGTTCCAGGGGGGACTCCTACGAGCAGTACTTC. Using reference TRBV19 and TRBJ2-7 for the parts outside the CDR3, the full variable domain is DGGITQSPKYLFRKEGQNVTLSCEQNLNHDAMYWYRQDPGQGLRLIYYSQIVNDFQKGDIAEGYSVSREKKESFPLTVTSAQKNPTAFYLCASSIFSSRGDSYEQYFGPGTRLTVT.

This clonotype was counted only a few times. The CDR3 loop reads CASSERFPYEQYF. In DNA form, the CDR3 reads TGTGCCAGCAGTGAGAGGTTTCCCTACGAGCAGTACTTC. The rearrangement links TRBV6-1 to TRBJ2-7, with unresolved D. The V end lost 3 bases, the J end lost 2 bases, and 8 bases lay between the germline ends. Germline CDR1 MNHNS, CDR2 SASEGT. CDR3 length: 13 residues.

This clonotype was counted only a few times. This sequence joins TRBV7-9 and TRBJ1-5; weak D call: TRBD1 (5 bases). Trimming cost V 2 bases and J 0 bases, with 11 bases left between them. Germline loops: CDR1 SEHNR, CDR2 FQNEAQ (reference sequence). CDR3 length equals 16 residues. This CDR3 is CASSLSPGDSNQPQHF. The CDR3 nucleotides read TGTGCCAGCAGCTTATCCCCGGGGGATAGCAATCAGCCCCAGCATTTT.